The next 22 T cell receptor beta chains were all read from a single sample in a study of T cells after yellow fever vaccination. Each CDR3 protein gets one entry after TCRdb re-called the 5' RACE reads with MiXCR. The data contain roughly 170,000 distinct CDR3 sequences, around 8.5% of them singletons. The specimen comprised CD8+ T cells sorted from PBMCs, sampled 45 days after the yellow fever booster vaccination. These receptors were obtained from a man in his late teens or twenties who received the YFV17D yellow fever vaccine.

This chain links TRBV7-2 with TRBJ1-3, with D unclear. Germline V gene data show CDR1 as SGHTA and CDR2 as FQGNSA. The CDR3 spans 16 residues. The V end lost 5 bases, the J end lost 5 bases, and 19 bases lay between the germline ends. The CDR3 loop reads CASSPLLLGPRNTIYF. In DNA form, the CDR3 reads TGTGCCAGCAGCCCTCTACTGCTCGGGCCCAGAAACACCATATATTTT.

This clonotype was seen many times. CDR3: CASSLVSGQVVEQYF. The DNA for the CDR3 is TGTGCCAGCAGCTTAGTGTCGGGACAGGTGGTGGAGCAGTACTTC. The V and J genes are TRBV7-9 and TRBJ2-7; 8 nucleotides line up with TRBD1. V lost 1 base and J lost 7; bases outside the gene matches: 9. CDR1 is SEHNR and CDR2 is FQNEAQ in the germline V gene (reference sequence). The CDR3 contains 15 residues.

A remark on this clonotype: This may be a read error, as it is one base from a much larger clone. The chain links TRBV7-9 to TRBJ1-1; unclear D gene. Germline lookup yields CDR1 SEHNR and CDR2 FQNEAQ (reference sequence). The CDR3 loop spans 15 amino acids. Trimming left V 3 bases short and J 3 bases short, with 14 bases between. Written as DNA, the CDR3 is TGTGCCAGCAGCTTGTCGCCTCACAAGTACACTGAAGCTTTCTTT. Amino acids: CASSLSPHKYTEAFF.

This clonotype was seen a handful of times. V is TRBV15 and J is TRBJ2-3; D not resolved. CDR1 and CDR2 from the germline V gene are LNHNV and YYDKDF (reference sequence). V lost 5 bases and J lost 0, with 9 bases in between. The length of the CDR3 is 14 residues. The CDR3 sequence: CATSGRRSTDTQYF. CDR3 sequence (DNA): TGTGCCACCAGCGGCCGTCGGAGCACAGATACGCAGTATTTT. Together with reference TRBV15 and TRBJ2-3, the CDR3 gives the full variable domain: DAMVIQNPRYQVTQFGKPVTLSCSQTLNHNVMYWYQQKSSQAPKLLFHYYDKDFNNEADTPDNFQSRRPNTSFCFLDIRSPGLGDTAMYLCATSGRRSTDTQYFGPGTRLTVL.

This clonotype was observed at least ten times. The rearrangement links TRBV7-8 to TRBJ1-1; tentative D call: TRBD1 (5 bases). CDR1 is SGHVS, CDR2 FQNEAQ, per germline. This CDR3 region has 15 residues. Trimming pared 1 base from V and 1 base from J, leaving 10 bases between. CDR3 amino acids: CASSLGPGPNTEAFF. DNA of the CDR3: TGTGCCAGCAGCTTAGGGCCGGGGCCGAACACTGAAGCTTTCTTT.

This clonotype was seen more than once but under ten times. The CDR3 DNA follows: TGTGCCAGCAGTTACGGGGGCGAAGTAGGCACTGAAGCTTTCTTT. Translation gives CASSYGGEVGTEAFF. This sequence joins TRBV6-5 and TRBJ1-1; the D gene is possibly TRBD1 (6 bases). The CDR3 extends over 15 amino acids. Germline loops: CDR1 MNHEY, CDR2 SVGAGI. V lost 2 bases, J lost 4 bases, and 14 bases lay in between.

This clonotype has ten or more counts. This CDR3 is CASSQRGGVENGYTF. CDR3 nucleotide sequence: TGCGCCAGCAGCCAGAGGGGGGGAGTTGAGAATGGCTACACCTTC. The gene calls are TRBV4-1 and TRBJ1-2, with D possibly TRBD1 on 6 matching bases. This CDR3 spans 15 amino acids. The germline V gene has CDR1 MGHRA and CDR2 YSYEKL. Trimming stripped 3 bases from V and 6 bases from J, with 17 bases between.

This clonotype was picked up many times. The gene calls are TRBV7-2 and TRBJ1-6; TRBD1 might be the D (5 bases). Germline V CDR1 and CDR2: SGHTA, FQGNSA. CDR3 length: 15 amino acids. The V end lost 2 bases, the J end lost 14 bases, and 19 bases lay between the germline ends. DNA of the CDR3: TGTGCCAGCAGCTTAACCCCCGAGGCCGGAGGGGCCCTCCACTTT. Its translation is CASSLTPEAGGALHF.

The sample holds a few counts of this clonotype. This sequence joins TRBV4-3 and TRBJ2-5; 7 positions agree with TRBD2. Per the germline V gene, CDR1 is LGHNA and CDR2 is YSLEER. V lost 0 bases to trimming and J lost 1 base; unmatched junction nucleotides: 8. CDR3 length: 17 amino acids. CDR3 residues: CASSQEGALAAQETQYF. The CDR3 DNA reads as TGCGCCAGCAGCCAAGAAGGGGCCCTAGCGGCCCAAGAGACCCAGTACTTC.

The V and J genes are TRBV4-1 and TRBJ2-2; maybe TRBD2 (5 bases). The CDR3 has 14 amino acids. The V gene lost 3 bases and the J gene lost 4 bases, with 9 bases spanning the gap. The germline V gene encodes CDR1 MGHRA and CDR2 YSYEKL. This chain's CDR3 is CASSQDSFTGELFF. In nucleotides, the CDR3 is TGCGCCAGCAGCCAGGACTCCTTCACCGGGGAGCTGTTTTTT.

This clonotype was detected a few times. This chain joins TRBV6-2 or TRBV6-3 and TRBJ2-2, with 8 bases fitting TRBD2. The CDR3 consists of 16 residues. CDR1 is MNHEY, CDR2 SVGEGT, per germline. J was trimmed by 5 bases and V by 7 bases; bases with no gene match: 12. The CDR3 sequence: CASTPPGGGLTGELFF. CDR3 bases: TGTGCCAGCACCCCTCCGGGGGGGGGGCTAACCGGGGAGCTGTTTTTT.

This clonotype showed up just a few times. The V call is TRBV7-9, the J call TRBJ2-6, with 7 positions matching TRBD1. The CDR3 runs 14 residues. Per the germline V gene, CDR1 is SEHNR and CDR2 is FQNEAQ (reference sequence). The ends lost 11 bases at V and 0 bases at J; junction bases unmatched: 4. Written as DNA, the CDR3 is TGTGCCGGAACAGGGGACTCTGGGGCCAACGTCCTGACTTTC. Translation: CAGTGDSGANVLTF.

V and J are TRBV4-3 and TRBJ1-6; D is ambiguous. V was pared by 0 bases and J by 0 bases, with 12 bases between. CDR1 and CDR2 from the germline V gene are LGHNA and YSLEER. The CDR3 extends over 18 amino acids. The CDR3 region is CASSQEVIRSSYNSPLHF. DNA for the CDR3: TGCGCCAGCAGCCAAGAGGTAATAAGGAGCTCCTATAATTCACCCCTCCACTTT.

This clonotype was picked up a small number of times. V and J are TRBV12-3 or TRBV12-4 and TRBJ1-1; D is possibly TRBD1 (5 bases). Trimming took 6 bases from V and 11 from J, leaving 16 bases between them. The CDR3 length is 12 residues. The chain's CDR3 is CASSYIGGWAFF. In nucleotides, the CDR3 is TGTGCCAGCAGCTACATCGGGGGGTGGGCTTTCTTT.

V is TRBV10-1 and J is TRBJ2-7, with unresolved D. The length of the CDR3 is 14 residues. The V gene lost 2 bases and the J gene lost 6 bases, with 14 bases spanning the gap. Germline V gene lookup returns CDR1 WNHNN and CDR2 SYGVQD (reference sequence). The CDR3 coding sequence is TGCGCCAGCAGTGAGACATCTAGGTTAGGCGAGCAGTACTTC. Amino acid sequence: CASSETSRLGEQYF.

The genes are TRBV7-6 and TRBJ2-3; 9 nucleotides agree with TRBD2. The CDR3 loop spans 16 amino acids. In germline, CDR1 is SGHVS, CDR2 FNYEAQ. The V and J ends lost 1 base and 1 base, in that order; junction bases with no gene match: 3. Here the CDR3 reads CASSLGGGGGTDTQYF. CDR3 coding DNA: TGTGCCAGCAGCTTAGGCGGCGGGGGGGGCACAGATACGCAGTATTTT.

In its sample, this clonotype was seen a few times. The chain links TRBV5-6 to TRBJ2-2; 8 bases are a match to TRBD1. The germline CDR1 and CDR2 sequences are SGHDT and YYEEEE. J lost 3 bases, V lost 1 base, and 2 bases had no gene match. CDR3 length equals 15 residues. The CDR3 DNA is TGTGCCAGCAGCTTGACAGGGGGACACACCGGGGAGCTGTTTTTT. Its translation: CASSLTGGHTGELFF.

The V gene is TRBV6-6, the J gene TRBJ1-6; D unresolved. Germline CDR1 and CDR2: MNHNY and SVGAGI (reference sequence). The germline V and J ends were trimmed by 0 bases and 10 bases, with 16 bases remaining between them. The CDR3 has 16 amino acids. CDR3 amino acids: CASSYSISGVESPLHF. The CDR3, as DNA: TGTGCCAGCAGTTACTCGATTTCCGGGGTGGAATCACCCCTCCACTTT.

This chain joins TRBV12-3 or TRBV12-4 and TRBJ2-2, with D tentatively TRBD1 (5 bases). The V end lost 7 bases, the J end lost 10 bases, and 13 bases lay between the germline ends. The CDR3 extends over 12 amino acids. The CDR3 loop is CASTLGPPELFF. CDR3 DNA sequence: TGTGCCAGCACCCTGGGGCCGCCGGAGCTGTTTTTT.

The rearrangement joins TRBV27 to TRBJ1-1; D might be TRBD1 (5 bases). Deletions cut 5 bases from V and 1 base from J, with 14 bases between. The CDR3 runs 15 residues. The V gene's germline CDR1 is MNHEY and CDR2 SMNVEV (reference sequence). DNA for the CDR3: TGTGCCAGCAGTACAAAGGGGACGGCGAACACTGAAGCTTTCTTT. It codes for CASSTKGTANTEAFF.

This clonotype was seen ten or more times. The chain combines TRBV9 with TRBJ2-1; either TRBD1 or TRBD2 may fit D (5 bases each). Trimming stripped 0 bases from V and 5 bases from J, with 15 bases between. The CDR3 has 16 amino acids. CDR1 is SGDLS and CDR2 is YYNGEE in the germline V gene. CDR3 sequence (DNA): TGTGCCAGCAGCGTAGGAGCCCTAGAGGGACACAATGAGCAGTTCTTC. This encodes CASSVGALEGHNEQFF.

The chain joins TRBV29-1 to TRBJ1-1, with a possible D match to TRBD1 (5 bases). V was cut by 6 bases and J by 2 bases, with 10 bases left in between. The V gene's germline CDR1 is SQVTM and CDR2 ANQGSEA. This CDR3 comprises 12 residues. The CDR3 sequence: CSVLTDNTEAFF. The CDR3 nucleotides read TGCAGCGTATTGACAGATAACACTGAAGCTTTCTTT.